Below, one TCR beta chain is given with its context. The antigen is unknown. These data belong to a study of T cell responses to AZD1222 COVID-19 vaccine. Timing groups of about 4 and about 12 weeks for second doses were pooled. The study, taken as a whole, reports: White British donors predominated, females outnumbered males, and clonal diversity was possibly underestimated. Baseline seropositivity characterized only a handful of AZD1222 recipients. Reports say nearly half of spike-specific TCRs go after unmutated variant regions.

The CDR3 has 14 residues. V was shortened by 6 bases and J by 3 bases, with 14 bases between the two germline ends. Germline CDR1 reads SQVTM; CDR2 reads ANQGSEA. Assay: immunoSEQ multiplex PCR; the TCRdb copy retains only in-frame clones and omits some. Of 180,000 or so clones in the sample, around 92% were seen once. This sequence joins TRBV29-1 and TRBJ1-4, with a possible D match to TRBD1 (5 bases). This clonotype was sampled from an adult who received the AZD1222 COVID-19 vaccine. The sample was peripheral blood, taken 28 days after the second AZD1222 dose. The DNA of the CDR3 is TGCAGCGTCGGGTCGGAAGGGGCTAATGAAAAACTGTTTTTT. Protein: CSVGSEGANEKLFF.